The rows below give T cell receptor beta chains drawn from one sample of a study of blood T cell repertoires in COVID-19. Some clones are missing from TCRdb's copy, which holds only in-frame ones; the method was immunoSEQ multiplex PCR. The table records around 89,000 clones, around 72% of them present only once. The sequencing input was peripheral blood. The receptors shown here come from a woman of 80 years or more with acute or convalescent COVID-19. CDR3s include the opening cysteine and the closing phenylalanine or tryptophan. A D gene is named only where the DNA matches it firmly. The listing skips clone size in some rows; elsewhere it reads once, few, many or a size class.

few	TRBV3-1/TRBV3-2	-	TRBJ1-3	CASSQVQGRGNTIYF	TGTGCCAGCAGCCAAGTACAGGGACGTGGAAACACCATATATTTT
-	TRBV19	TRBD1	TRBJ2-2	CASWTGLVGGELFF	TGTGCCAGCTGGACAGGGTTGGTCGGCGGGGAGCTGTTTTTT
-	TRBV4-3	-	TRBJ2-3	CASSQGALDTQYF	TGCGCCAGCAGCCAAGGAGCGTTAGATACGCAGTATTTT
few	TRBV5-8	TRBD1	TRBJ1-4	CASSLWDREEKLFF	TGTGCCAGCAGCCTGTGGGACAGAGAAGAAAAACTGTTTTTT
-	TRBV5-1	-	TRBJ2-3	CASSFDRGLNTQYF	TGCGCCAGCAGCTTTGACCGGGGTCTAAATACGCAGTATTTT
-	TRBV9	TRBD2	TRBJ2-1	CASSVSGGAGEQFF	TGTGCCAGCAGCGTTAGCGGGGGGGCCGGGGAGCAGTTCTTC
-	TRBV5-4	-	TRBJ2-3	CASSLASTGWEDTQYF	TGTGCCAGCAGCTTGGCAAGCACAGGGTGGGAAGATACGCAGTATTTT
once	TRBV28	TRBD1	TRBJ1-1	CASSLGTAAGAFF	TGTGCCAGCAGTTTAGGGACAGCCGCGGGAGCTTTCTTT
few	TRBV11-2	-	TRBJ1-1	CASSGRRNTEAFF	TGTGCCAGCAGCGGGCGAAGGAACACTGAAGCTTTCTTT
-	TRBV7-9	TRBD1	TRBJ1-4	CASSFTRQGANEKLFF	TGTGCCAGCAGCTTTACCCGACAGGGGGCTAATGAAAAACTGTTTTTT
-	TRBV4-3	-	TRBJ1-1	CASSQLVQGGDTEAFF	TGCGCCAGCAGCCAGTTAGTTCAGGGAGGCGACACTGAAGCTTTCTTT
-	TRBV6-2/TRBV6-3	-	TRBJ1-2	CASSPDILGGYTF	TGTGCCAGCAGTCCGGACATCCTCGGCGGCTACACCTTC
-	TRBV11-1	TRBD2	TRBJ2-3	CASTRLAETDTQYF	TGTGCCAGCACCCGACTAGCTGAAACAGATACGCAGTATTTT
few	TRBV19	-	TRBJ2-6	CASTPGWRLSGANVLTF	TGTGCCAGCACCCCCGGGTGGCGCCTCTCTGGGGCCAACGTCCTGACTTTC
-	TRBV4-1	-	TRBJ1-6	CASSPDYHRDNSPLHF	TGCGCCAGCAGCCCCGACTATCACAGGGATAATTCACCCCTCCACTTT
-	TRBV5-6	TRBD1	TRBJ1-2	CASSPDRASYGYTF	TGTGCCAGCAGCCCCGACAGGGCCTCCTATGGCTACACCTTC
-	TRBV2	-	TRBJ1-6	CASRRTESPLHF	TGTGCCAGCAGGAGGACAGAGTCACCCCTCCACTTT
-	TRBV9	TRBD1	TRBJ2-2	CASSVVQGFGELFF	TGTGCCAGCAGCGTAGTACAGGGGTTCGGGGAGCTGTTTTTT
-	TRBV18	-	TRBJ2-7	CASSLQDEQYF	TGTGCCAGCTCACTACAGGACGAGCAGTACTTC
-	TRBV11-3	-	TRBJ2-5	CASSPAGGRETQYF	TGTGCCAGCAGCCCAGCTGGAGGGCGAGAGACCCAGTACTTC
once	TRBV24-1	TRBD2	TRBJ2-1	CATGYLTSGGGNEQFF	TGTGCCACCGGATACCTGACTAGCGGGGGGGGTAATGAGCAGTTCTTC
-	TRBV4-3	TRBD1	TRBJ1-2	CASSQDATGDYGYTF	TGCGCCAGCAGCCAAGATGCGACAGGGGACTATGGCTACACCTTC
few	TRBV29-1	-	TRBJ1-1	CSVAGSGFTEAFF	TGCAGCGTTGCCGGGTCGGGATTCACTGAAGCTTTCTTT
-	TRBV6-5	-	TRBJ1-3	CASSYSGLLSGNTIYF	TGTGCCAGCAGTTACTCTGGACTCTTATCTGGAAACACCATATATTTT
-	TRBV4-1	-	TRBJ1-4	CASSHTDRNNEKLFF	TGCGCCAGCAGCCATACCGACAGGAACAATGAAAAACTGTTTTTT
-	TRBV7-3	TRBD1	TRBJ1-2	CASSLDRVSGGYTF	TGTGCCAGCAGCTTAGACAGGGTCTCGGGAGGCTACACCTTC
-	TRBV10-3	TRBD1	TRBJ2-4	CAIRDRESNIQYF	TGTGCCATCAGGGACAGGGAATCGAACATTCAGTACTTC
-	TRBV24-1	TRBD2	TRBJ2-3	CATSDRAVSGGTSTDTQYF	TGTGCCACCAGTGATCGAGCGGTTAGCGGGGGGACTAGCACAGATACGCAGTATTTT
-	TRBV20-1	-	TRBJ1-1	CSASRPTTNTEAFF	TGCAGTGCTAGTAGGCCAACTACGAACACTGAAGCTTTCTTT
-	TRBV10-1	-	TRBJ2-2	CASSVISTGELFF	TGCGCCAGCAGTGTCATTAGTACCGGGGAGCTGTTTTTT
-	TRBV2	TRBD2	TRBJ2-3	CASHILSGGARDTQYF	TGTGCCAGCCACATCCTTAGCGGGGGGGCGAGAGATACGCAGTATTTT
-	TRBV5-1	-	TRBJ1-4	CASRTGQNEKLFF	TGCGCCAGCAGGACAGGCCAAAATGAAAAACTGTTTTTT
-	TRBV9	-	TRBJ1-2	CASAWTFFGMNGYTF	TGTGCCAGCGCCTGGACTTTTTTTGGGATGAATGGCTACACCTTC
once	TRBV19	TRBD2	TRBJ2-2	CASSPIAGGQTGELFF	TGTGCCAGTAGTCCTATAGCGGGGGGGCAAACCGGGGAGCTGTTTTTT
-	TRBV5-1	TRBD2	TRBJ2-2	CASSPRASGGSTGELFF	TGCGCCAGCAGCCCAAGGGCCAGCGGGGGGAGCACCGGGGAGCTGTTTTTT
-	TRBV20-1	-	TRBJ2-1	CSASGISSYNEQFF	TGCAGTGCTAGTGGCATTAGCTCCTACAATGAGCAGTTCTTC
few	TRBV5-5	-	TRBJ2-1	CASSLDGDSYNEQFF	TGTGCCAGCAGCTTAGATGGAGACTCCTACAATGAGCAGTTCTTC
-	TRBV5-6	-	TRBJ1-6	CASSLSDPYNSPLHF	TGTGCCAGCAGCTTGTCAGATCCATATAATTCACCCCTCCACTTT
-	TRBV7-2	TRBD1	TRBJ1-1	CASSPDRVRTEAFF	TGTGCCAGCAGCCCGGACAGGGTGAGGACTGAAGCTTTCTTT
-	TRBV7-2	-	TRBJ1-6	CASSSMGSSYNSPLHF	TGTGCCAGCAGCTCCATGGGGAGCTCCTATAATTCACCCCTCCACTTT
-	TRBV18	TRBD2	TRBJ2-1	CASSPPTSGGSYNEQFF	TGTGCCAGCTCACCACCGACTAGCGGGGGGTCCTACAATGAGCAGTTCTTC
-	TRBV19	-	TRBJ1-5	CASTPQAGMGQPQHF	TGTGCCAGTACCCCCCAAGCGGGCATGGGTCAGCCCCAGCATTTT
few	TRBV5-6	-	TRBJ1-5	CASSPLGGNNQPQHF	TGTGCCAGCAGCCCCCTCGGGGGGAACAATCAGCCCCAGCATTTT
few	TRBV14	-	TRBJ1-3	CASSLPGTNTIYF	TGTGCCAGCAGCCTTCCAGGAACAAACACCATATATTTT
-	TRBV14	-	TRBJ1-2	CASSPQAGGSLNYGYTF	TGTGCCAGCAGCCCACAGGCGGGGGGCAGCCTTAACTATGGCTACACCTTC
-	TRBV7-2	TRBD2	TRBJ2-1	CASSFRAGGPNEQFF	TGTGCCAGCAGCTTCAGGGCGGGGGGTCCCAATGAGCAGTTCTTC
-	TRBV9	-	TRBJ1-3	CASSVDPGSGNTIYF	TGTGCCAGCAGCGTAGATCCAGGGTCTGGAAACACCATATATTTT
few	TRBV5-1	TRBD1	TRBJ1-4	CASSLENRGLRDEKLFF	TGCGCCAGCAGCTTAGAGAACAGGGGGTTAAGGGATGAAAAACTGTTTTTT
-	TRBV4-3	-	TRBJ1-3	CASSQDPPRGSGNTIYF	TGCGCCAGCAGCCAAGATCCCCCCAGGGGCTCTGGAAACACCATATATTTT
-	TRBV4-1	-	TRBJ1-2	CASSPRGGGYTF	TGCGCCAGCAGCCCCCGGGGAGGGGGCTACACCTTC
-	TRBV28	-	TRBJ1-4	CASSLGGEKLFF	TGTGCCAGCAGTTTGGGGGGGGAAAAACTGTTTTTT
many	TRBV28	-	TRBJ1-3	CASSWGAGNTIYF	TGTGCCAGCAGTTGGGGGGCTGGAAACACCATATATTTT
once	TRBV28	TRBD1	TRBJ2-3	CATSATYTGGRTDTQYF	TGTGCCACCTCAGCCACCTACACAGGGGGCCGGACAGATACGCAGTATTTT
-	TRBV5-1	-	TRBJ2-1	CASSLDRAPSGEQFF	TGCGCCAGCAGCTTGGACAGGGCCCCCAGCGGCGAGCAGTTCTTC
-	TRBV2	-	TRBJ1-1	CASSENGNTEAFF	TGTGCCAGCAGTGAAAACGGGAACACTGAAGCTTTCTTT